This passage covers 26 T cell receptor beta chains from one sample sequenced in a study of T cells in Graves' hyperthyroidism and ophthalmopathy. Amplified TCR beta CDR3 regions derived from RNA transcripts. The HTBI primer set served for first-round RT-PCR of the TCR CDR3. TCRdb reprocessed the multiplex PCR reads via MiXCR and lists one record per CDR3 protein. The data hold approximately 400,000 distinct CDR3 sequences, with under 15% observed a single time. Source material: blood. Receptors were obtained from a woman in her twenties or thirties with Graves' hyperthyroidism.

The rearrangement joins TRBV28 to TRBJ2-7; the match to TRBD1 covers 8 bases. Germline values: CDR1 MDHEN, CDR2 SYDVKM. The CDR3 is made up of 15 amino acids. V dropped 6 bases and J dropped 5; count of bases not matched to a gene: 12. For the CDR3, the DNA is TGTGCCAGCAGCAACAGGGGGGCGCAGAATAACGAGCAGTACTTC. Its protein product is CASSNRGAQNNEQYF.

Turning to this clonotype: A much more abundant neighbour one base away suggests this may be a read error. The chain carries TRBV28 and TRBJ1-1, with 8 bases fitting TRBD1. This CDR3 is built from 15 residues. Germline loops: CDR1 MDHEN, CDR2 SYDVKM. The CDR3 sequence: CVSSFPGQVNTEAFF. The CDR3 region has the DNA TGTGTCAGCAGTTTCCCGGGACAGGTGAACACTGAAGCTTTCTTT.

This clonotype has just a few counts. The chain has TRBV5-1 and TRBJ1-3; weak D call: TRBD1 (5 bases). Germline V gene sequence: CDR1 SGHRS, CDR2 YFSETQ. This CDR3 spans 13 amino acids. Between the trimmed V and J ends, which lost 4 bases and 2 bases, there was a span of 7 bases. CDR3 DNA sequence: TGCGCCAGCAGCCTGGGACCTGGAAACACCATATATTTT. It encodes CASSLGPGNTIYF.

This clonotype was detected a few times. The CDR3 spells CAWSVLKGAQYDYTF. Written as DNA, the CDR3 is TGTGCCTGGAGTGTACTGAAGGGGGCGCAGTACGACTACACCTTC. The V and J genes are TRBV30 and TRBJ1-2, with 7 bases matching TRBD1. This CDR3 contains 15 residues. Germline lookup yields CDR1 GTSNPN and CDR2 SVGIG (reference sequence). V was pared by 0 bases and J by 10 bases, with 14 bases of the junction left unmatched.

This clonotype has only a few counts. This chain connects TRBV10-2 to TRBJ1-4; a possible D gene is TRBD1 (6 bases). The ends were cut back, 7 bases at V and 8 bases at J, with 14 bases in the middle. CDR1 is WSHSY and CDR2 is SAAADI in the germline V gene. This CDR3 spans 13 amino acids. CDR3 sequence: CASTRGAREKLFF. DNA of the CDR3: TGCGCCAGCACCCGGGGGGCACGAGAAAAACTGTTTTTT.

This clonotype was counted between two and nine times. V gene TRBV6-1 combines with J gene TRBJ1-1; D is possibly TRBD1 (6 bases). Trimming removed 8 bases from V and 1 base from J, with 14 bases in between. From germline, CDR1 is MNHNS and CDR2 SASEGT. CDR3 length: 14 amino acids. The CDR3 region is CASGRGHQNTEAFF. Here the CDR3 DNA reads TGTGCCAGCGGGAGGGGACATCAGAACACTGAAGCTTTCTTT.

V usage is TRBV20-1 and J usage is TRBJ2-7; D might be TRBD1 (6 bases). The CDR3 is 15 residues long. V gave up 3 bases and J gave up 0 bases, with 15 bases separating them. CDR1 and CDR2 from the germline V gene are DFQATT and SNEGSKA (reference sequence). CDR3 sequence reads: CSASETRGSSYEQYF. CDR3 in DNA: TGCAGTGCTAGCGAAACCAGGGGAAGCTCCTACGAGCAGTACTTC.

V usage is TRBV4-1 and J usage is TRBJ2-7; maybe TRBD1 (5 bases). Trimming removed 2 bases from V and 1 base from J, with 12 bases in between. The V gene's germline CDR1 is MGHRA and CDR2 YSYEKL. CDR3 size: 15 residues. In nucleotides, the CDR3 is TGCGCCAGCAGCCAACCCCCCGCAGGGTCCTACGAGCAGTACTTC. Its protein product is CASSQPPAGSYEQYF.

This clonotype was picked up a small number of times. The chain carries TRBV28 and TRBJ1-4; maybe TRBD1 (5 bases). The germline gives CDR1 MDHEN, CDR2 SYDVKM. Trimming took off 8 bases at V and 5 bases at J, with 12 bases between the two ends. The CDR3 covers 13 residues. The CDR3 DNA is TGTGCCAGCGATACAGGACCCAATGAAAAACTGTTTTTT. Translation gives CASDTGPNEKLFF.

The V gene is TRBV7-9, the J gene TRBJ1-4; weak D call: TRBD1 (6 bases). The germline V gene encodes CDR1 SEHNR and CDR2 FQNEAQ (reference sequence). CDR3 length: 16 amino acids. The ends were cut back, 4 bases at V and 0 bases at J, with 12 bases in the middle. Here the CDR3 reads CASSSNRESTNEKLFF. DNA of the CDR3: TGTGCCAGCAGCTCGAACAGGGAGTCAACTAATGAAAAACTGTTTTTT.

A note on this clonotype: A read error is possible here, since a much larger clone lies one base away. CDR3 nucleotides: TGTGCCAGCAGTCAAAGGAGGGACAGTTTCTATGGCTACACCTTC. This translates into CASSQRRDSFYGYTF. V and J are TRBV2 and TRBJ1-2; the match to TRBD1 covers 7 bases. This CDR3 region has 15 residues. CDR1 SNHLY and CDR2 FYNNEI come from the germline V gene. The ends lost 5 bases at V and 4 bases at J; junction bases unmatched: 10.

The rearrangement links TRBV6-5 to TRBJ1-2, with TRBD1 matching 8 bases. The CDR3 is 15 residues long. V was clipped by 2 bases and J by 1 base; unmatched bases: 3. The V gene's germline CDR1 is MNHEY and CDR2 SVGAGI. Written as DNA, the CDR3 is TGTGCCAGCAGTTACGGGGGACAGGTTAACTATGGCTACACCTTC. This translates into CASSYGGQVNYGYTF.

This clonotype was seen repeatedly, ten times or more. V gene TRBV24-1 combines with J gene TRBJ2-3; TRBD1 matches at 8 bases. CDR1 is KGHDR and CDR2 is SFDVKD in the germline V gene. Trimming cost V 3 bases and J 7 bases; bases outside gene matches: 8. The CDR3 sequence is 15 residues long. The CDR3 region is CATSDDRGGRNTQYF. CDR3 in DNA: TGTGCCACCAGTGATGACAGGGGTGGACGAAATACGCAGTATTTT.

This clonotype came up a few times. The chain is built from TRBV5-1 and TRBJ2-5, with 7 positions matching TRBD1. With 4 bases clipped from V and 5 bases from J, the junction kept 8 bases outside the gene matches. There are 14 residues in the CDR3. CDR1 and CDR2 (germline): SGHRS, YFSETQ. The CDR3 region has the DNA TGCGCCAGCAGCCCAACGACAGGGTTGGAGACCCAGTACTTC. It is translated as CASSPTTGLETQYF.

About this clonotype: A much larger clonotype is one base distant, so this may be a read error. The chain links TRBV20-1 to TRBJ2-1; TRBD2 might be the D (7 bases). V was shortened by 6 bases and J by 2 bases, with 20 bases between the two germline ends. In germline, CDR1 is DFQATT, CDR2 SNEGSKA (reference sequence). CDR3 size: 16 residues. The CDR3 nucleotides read TGCAGTGCCCATGCTGGGGGCGGGAGCACCTACAATGAGCAGTTCTTC. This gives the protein CSAHAGGGSTYNEQFF.

The CDR3 sequence is CASSYGVNYGYTF. CDR3 bases: TGTGCCAGCAGTTACGGGGTCAACTATGGCTACACCTTC. The chain has TRBV6-5 and TRBJ1-2; the D is unclear. The CDR3 totals 13 residues. Between the trimmed V and J ends, which lost 2 bases and 2 bases, there was a span of 6 bases. CDR1 is MNHEY and CDR2 is SVGAGI in the germline V gene.

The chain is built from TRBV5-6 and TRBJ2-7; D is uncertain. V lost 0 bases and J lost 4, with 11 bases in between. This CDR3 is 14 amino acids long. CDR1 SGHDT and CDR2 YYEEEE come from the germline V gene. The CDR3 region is CASSLGWGGYEQYF. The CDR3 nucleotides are TGTGCCAGCAGCTTGGGCTGGGGTGGATACGAGCAGTACTTC. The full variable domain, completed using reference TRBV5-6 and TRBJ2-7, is DAGVTQSPTHLIKTRGQQVTLRCSPKSGHDTVSWYQQALGQGPQFIFQYYEEEERQRGNFPDRFSGHQFPNYSSELNVNALLLGDSALYLCASSLGWGGYEQYFGPGTRLTVT.

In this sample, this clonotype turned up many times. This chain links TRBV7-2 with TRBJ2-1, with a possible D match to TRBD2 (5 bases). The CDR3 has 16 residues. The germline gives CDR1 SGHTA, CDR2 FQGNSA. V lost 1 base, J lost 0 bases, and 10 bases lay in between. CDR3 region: CASSLVFGVSYNEQFF. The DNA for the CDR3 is TGTGCCAGCAGCTTAGTATTCGGGGTCTCCTACAATGAGCAGTTCTTC.

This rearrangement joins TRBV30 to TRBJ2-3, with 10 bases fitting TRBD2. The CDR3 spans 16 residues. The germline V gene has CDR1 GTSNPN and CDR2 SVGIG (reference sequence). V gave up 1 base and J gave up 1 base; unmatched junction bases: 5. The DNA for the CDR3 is TGTGCCTGGAGTGACCATCTAGCGGGGGGCACAGATACGCAGTATTTT. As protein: CAWSDHLAGGTDTQYF.

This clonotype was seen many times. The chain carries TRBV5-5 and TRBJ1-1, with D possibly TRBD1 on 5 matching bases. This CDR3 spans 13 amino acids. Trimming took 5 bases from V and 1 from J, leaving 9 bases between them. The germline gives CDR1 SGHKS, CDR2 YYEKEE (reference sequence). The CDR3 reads CASSGQTNTEAFF. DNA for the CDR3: TGTGCCAGCAGTGGACAAACGAACACTGAAGCTTTCTTT. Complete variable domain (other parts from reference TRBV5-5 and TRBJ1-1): DAGVTQSPTHLIKTRGQQVTLRCSPISGHKSVSWYQQVLGQGPQFIFQYYEKEERGRGNFPDRFSARQFPNYSSELNVNALLLGDSALYLCASSGQTNTEAFFGQGTRLTVV.

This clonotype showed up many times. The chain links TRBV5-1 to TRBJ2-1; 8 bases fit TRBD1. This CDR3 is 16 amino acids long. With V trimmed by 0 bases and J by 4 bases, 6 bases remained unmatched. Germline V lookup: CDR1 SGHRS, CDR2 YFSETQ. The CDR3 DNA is TGCGCCAGCAGCTTGGCCGGGGGACAGGCATACAATGAGCAGTTCTTC. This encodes CASSLAGGQAYNEQFF.

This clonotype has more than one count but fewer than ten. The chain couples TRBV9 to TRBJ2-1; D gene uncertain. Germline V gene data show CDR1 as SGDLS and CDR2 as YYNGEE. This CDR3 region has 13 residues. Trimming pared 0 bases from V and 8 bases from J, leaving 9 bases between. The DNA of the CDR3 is TGTGCCAGCAGCGTAGTGTCCTATCATGAGCAGTTCTTC. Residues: CASSVVSYHEQFF.

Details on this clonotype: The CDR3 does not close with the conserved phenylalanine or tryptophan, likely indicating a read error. Here the CDR3 DNA reads TGTGCCAGCAGCTCGGGACAGAAAGTCACTGAAGCTTTCCTT. Residues: CASSSGQKVTEAFL. The chain recombines TRBV7-8 with TRBJ1-1; 7 bases align to TRBD1. The CDR3 is made up of 14 amino acids. The V gene end was trimmed by 4 bases and the J gene end by 4 bases; junction bases not matched to a gene: 6. The germline V gene encodes CDR1 SGHVS and CDR2 FQNEAQ.

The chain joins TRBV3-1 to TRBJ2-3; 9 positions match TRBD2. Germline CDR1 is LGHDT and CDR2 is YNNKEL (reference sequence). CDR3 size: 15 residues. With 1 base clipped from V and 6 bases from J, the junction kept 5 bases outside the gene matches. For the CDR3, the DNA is TGTGCCAGCAGCCAAGGTCCGACTAGCGGCGATACGCAGTATTTT. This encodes CASSQGPTSGDTQYF.

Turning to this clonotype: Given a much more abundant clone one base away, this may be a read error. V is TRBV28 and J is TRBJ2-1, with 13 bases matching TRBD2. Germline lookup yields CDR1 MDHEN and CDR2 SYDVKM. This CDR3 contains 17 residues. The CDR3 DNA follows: TGTGCCAGCACACCCGGGACTAGCGGGATATCCTGCAATGAGCAGTTCTTC. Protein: CASTPGTSGISCNEQFF.

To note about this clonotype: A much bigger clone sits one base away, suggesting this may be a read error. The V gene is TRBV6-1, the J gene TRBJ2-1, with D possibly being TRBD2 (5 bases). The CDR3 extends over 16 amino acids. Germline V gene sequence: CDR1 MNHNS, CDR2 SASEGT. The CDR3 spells CASGDYGVGGYNEQFF. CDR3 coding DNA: TGTGCCAGCGGTGATTACGGGGTCGGTGGGTACAATGAGCAGTTCTTC.